This TCR beta chain was sequenced during a study of T cell changes during pregnancy in multiple sclerosis. Germline CDR1 reads MNHNY; CDR2 reads SVGAGI (reference sequence). This CDR3 is built from 12 residues. With 6 bases removed from V and 3 bases from J, the gap between germline ends came to 6 bases. Only in-frame clones appear in the TCRdb table, and some are missing; sequencing was by immunoSEQ multiplex PCR. In the table there are around 45,000 clones, around 92% of which are singletons. The specimen was CD4+ T cells from peripheral blood mononuclear cells, collected in the third trimester of pregnancy. The TCR comes from a female donor with multiple sclerosis, enrolled in a pregnancy study. V is TRBV6-6 and J is TRBJ2-1; no clear D. The CDR3 DNA follows: TGTGCCAGCAGCCCTAGCTACAATGAGCAGTTCTTC. This gives the protein CASSPSYNEQFF.